This paragraph reports one T cell receptor (beta chain). Its antigen is undetermined. This sample stems from a study of beta chain features in type 1 diabetes. Investigators reverse transcribed all isolated RNA, so they sequenced expressed TCRB transcripts. The table came from immunoSEQ multiplex PCR; TCRdb's copy has only in-frame clones and leaves some out. The data hold hundreds of thousands of clones, with about 29% observed a single time. Notes on the study in general: An over-representation of cells with high TCR expression could result from cDNA sequencing.

In germline, CDR1 is PRHDT, CDR2 FYEKMQ (reference sequence). Trimming took 3 bases from V and 4 from J; bases not matched to a gene: 7. The length of the CDR3 is 15 residues. What was sequenced was naive CD4+ T cells from blood. This sequence joins TRBV13 and TRBJ2-7; 9 bases agree with TRBD1. The origin of this receptor is a man aged 18 to 29 in good health. CDR3 amino acids: CASSFRYRGRYEQYF. CDR3 sequence (DNA): TGTGCCAGCAGCTTCCGATACAGGGGGCGGTACGAGCAGTACTTC.